One sample yielded the 31 T cell receptor beta chains listed below, sequenced in a study of blood T cell repertoires in COVID-19. Assay: immunoSEQ multiplex PCR; the TCRdb copy retains only in-frame clones and omits some. The repertoire holds about 68,000 clones, around 85% seen once, with approximately 25% in the top ten. The specimen was peripheral blood. The receptors stem from a man aged 50 or older with acute or convalescent COVID-19.

The gene calls are TRBV4-1 and TRBJ1-2; D is perhaps TRBD1 (5 bases). The CDR3 length is 15 residues. Germline CDR1 is MGHRA and CDR2 is YSYEKL. V lost 0 bases to trimming and J lost 5 bases, with 13 bases between them. The CDR3 reads CASSQDQVRTYGYTF. CDR3 nucleotides: TGCGCCAGCAGCCAAGATCAGGTCAGGACATATGGCTACACCTTC.

This rearrangement joins TRBV19 to TRBJ2-7; 10 bases map to TRBD1. Germline lookup yields CDR1 LNHDA and CDR2 SQIVND (reference sequence). The CDR3 is 12 residues long. V dropped 9 bases and J dropped 5; count of bases not matched to a gene: 4. The CDR3 DNA sequence: TGTGCCAGCGGACAGGGGGTCAACGAGCAGTACTTC. This codes for CASGQGVNEQYF.

The rearrangement uses TRBV28 and TRBJ1-5; the D gene is possibly TRBD1 (5 bases). CDR3 length: 14 amino acids. Per the germline V gene, CDR1 is MDHEN and CDR2 is SYDVKM. Trimming took 1 base from V and 5 from J, leaving 9 bases between them. The CDR3 sequence: CASSLSGGYQPQHF. The CDR3, as DNA: TGTGCCAGCAGTTTATCGGGGGGGTATCAGCCCCAGCATTTT.

This clone was counted a few times. V is TRBV11-2 and J is TRBJ2-5; 8 bases fit TRBD2. The CDR3 has 15 residues. Per the germline V gene, CDR1 is SGHAT and CDR2 is FQNNGV. V shed 0 bases and J 4 bases; nucleotides not matched to a gene: 4. The chain's CDR3 is CASSLEGSGRETQYF. CDR3 sequence (DNA): TGTGCCAGCAGCTTAGAAGGAAGCGGGAGAGAGACCCAGTACTTC.

This chain uses TRBV15 with TRBJ1-5, with D tentatively TRBD1 (6 bases). This CDR3 contains 17 residues. Germline V gene sequence: CDR1 LNHNV, CDR2 YYDKDF (reference sequence). Trimming stripped 0 bases from V and 5 bases from J, with 17 bases between. The CDR3 nucleotides read TGTGCCACCAGCAGAGATCGCGCGGGGGGCGGGGATCAGCCCCAGCATTTT. This encodes CATSRDRAGGGDQPQHF.

The J gene is TRBJ2-5, the V gene TRBV7-7; TRBD2 matches at 13 bases. Germline V gene sequence: CDR1 SSHAT, CDR2 FNYEAQ (reference sequence). The CDR3 is 16 amino acids. DNA for the CDR3: TGTGCTAGCGGGCCGGGGACTAGCGGGGCTGTAGAGACCCAGTACTTC. The encoded protein is CASGPGTSGAVETQYF.

The genes are TRBV11-2 and TRBJ2-7; no firm D call. Deletions cut 1 base from V and 0 bases from J, with 7 bases between. The CDR3 is made up of 14 amino acids. Germline values: CDR1 SGHAT, CDR2 FQNNGV. CDR3 nucleotides: TGTGCCAGCAGCTTAGCGATGGCCTCCTACGAGCAGTACGTC. Amino acids: CASSLAMASYEQYV.

The V and J genes are TRBV9 and TRBJ2-3; TRBD2 is a possible D gene (5 bases). The CDR3 has 15 residues. Germline CDR1 is SGDLS and CDR2 is YYNGEE. V gave up 2 bases and J gave up 3 bases, with 13 bases separating them. The CDR3 reads CASSVSVVGTDTQYF. The CDR3, as DNA: TGTGCCAGCAGCGTTAGCGTCGTGGGTACAGATACGCAGTATTTT.

The CDR3, as DNA: TGTGCCAGCAGGAGGACAGGGGAAGAGACCCAGTACTTC. It specifies CASRRTGEETQYF. The chain joins TRBV12-3 or TRBV12-4 to TRBJ2-5, with 9 bases lining up with TRBD1. This CDR3 contains 13 residues. J was trimmed by 3 bases and V by 6 bases; bases with no gene match: 2.

Here the CDR3 reads CATSNYGNYGYTF. The CDR3 DNA is TGTGCCACCAGCAACTATGGAAACTATGGCTACACCTTC. The genes are TRBV15 and TRBJ1-2, with D hard to call. CDR1 is LNHNV, CDR2 YYDKDF, per germline (reference sequence). The CDR3 contains 13 residues. V was cut by 4 bases and J by 2 bases, with 8 bases left in between.

This chain uses TRBV6-1 with TRBJ2-4; D unresolved. The CDR3 runs to 13 residues. Trimming shortened V by 3 bases and J by 2 bases, and 5 bases separated the two germline ends. Germline V lookup: CDR1 MNHNS, CDR2 SASEGT. The CDR3 loop is CASSESSKNIQYF. The DNA for the CDR3 is TGTGCCAGCAGTGAGAGTTCCAAAAACATTCAGTACTTC.

V usage is TRBV2 and J usage is TRBJ2-2; D perhaps matches TRBD1 (5 bases). CDR1 is SNHLY and CDR2 is FYNNEI in the germline V gene. This CDR3 has 17 amino acids. V lost 2 bases and J 2 bases, leaving 15 bases between the germline ends. The chain's CDR3 is CASSEYKARVNTGELFF. The CDR3 region has the DNA TGTGCCAGCAGTGAATATAAGGCCAGGGTAAACACCGGGGAGCTGTTTTTT.

This chain joins TRBV29-1 and TRBJ2-2, with 9 positions matching TRBD2. Trimming cost V 7 bases and J 1 base; bases outside gene matches: 7. This CDR3 has 15 residues. The V gene's germline CDR1 is SQVTM and CDR2 ANQGSEA. The CDR3: CSASYSGGNTGELFF. DNA for the CDR3: TGCAGCGCTAGTTATAGCGGGGGGAACACCGGGGAGCTGTTTTTT.

In this sample, this clone turned up a few times. The V and J genes are TRBV9 and TRBJ2-2, with a possible D match to TRBD2 (5 bases). The germline gives CDR1 SGDLS, CDR2 YYNGEE. CDR3 length: 15 amino acids. Trimming left V 4 bases short and J 1 base short, with 11 bases between. The CDR3 nucleotides are TGTGCCAGCAGCCCCACTAGTAAGAACACCGGGGAGCTGTTTTTT. Its protein is CASSPTSKNTGELFF.

The rearrangement links TRBV27 to TRBJ1-4; D not certain. From germline, CDR1 is MNHEY and CDR2 SMNVEV (reference sequence). The CDR3 sequence is 13 residues long. The V and J ends lost 4 bases and 8 bases respectively, with 11 bases between them. CDR3 coding DNA: TGTGCCAGCAGTTCACCTAGAACGGAAAAACTGTTTTTT. This sequence encodes CASSSPRTEKLFF.

The gene calls are TRBV10-3 and TRBJ2-1; no firm D call. From germline, CDR1 is ENHRY and CDR2 SYGVKD. This CDR3 contains 13 residues. The germline V and J ends were trimmed by 6 bases and 5 bases, with 11 bases remaining between them. CDR3 loop: CAISAEADNEQFF. As DNA, the CDR3 is TGTGCCATCAGCGCGGAAGCTGACAATGAGCAGTTCTTC.

The chain has TRBV11-3 and TRBJ2-3; 10 nucleotides line up with TRBD2. J gave up 2 bases and V 1 base, and 6 bases lay outside the gene matches. The CDR3 covers 17 residues. Looked up from germline, CDR1 is SGHNT and CDR2 is YENEEA. CDR3: CASSLGLAGEVTDTQYF. CDR3 nucleotides: TGTGCCAGCAGCTTAGGGCTAGCGGGGGAGGTCACAGATACGCAGTATTTT. Full variable domain (rest looked up from reference TRBV11-3 and TRBJ2-3): EAGVVQSPRYKIIEKKQPVAFWCNPISGHNTLYWYLQNLGQGPELLIRYENEEAVDDSQLPKDRFSAERLKGVDSTLKIQPAELGDSAVYLCASSLGLAGEVTDTQYFGPGTRLTVL.

The gene calls are TRBV6-1 and TRBJ2-3; 11 bases are a match to TRBD2. The J segment lost 0 bases and the V segment lost 4 bases, leaving 9 bases of the junction unmatched. Germline V gives CDR1 MNHNS, CDR2 SASEGT. The CDR3 spans 18 residues. For the CDR3, the DNA is TGTGCCAGCAGTGCGCAGGCTAGCGGGGGGCTGAGCACAGATACGCAGTATTTT. This sequence encodes CASSAQASGGLSTDTQYF.

This chain links TRBV2 with TRBJ1-5; 8 nucleotides agree with TRBD1. There are 15 residues in the CDR3. The V segment lost 6 bases and the J segment 5 bases; nucleotides outside the gene matches: 9. Germline lookup yields CDR1 SNHLY and CDR2 FYNNEI. The CDR3: CASRAGGRSYQPQHF. The CDR3 coding sequence is TGTGCCAGCAGGGCAGGGGGCAGGTCGTATCAGCCCCAGCATTTT.

The V call is TRBV19, the J call TRBJ1-2; D unclear. V dropped 6 bases and J dropped 0 bases, with 14 bases sitting between them. CDR1 is LNHDA, CDR2 SQIVND, per germline (reference sequence). This CDR3 has 15 amino acids. CDR3: CASSDGSGSNYGYTF. In DNA, the CDR3 is TGTGCCAGTAGCGATGGGTCAGGTTCTAACTATGGCTACACCTTC.

The rearrangement links TRBV19 to TRBJ2-5, with D possibly being TRBD2 (6 bases). Trimming removed 3 bases from V and 4 bases from J, with 9 bases in between. The germline CDR1 and CDR2 sequences are LNHDA and SQIVND (reference sequence). This CDR3 contains 13 residues. As DNA, the CDR3 is TGTGCCAGTAGTATTGGAGGGAGAGAGACCCAGTACTTC. Residues: CASSIGGRETQYF. Variable domain in full (rest from reference TRBV19 and TRBJ2-5): DGGITQSPKYLFRKEGQNVTLSCEQNLNHDAMYWYRQDPGQGLRLIYYSQIVNDFQKGDIAEGYSVSREKKESFPLTVTSAQKNPTAFYLCASSIGGRETQYFGPGTRLLVL.

This chain uses TRBV6-5 with TRBJ2-2; D gene uncertain. Germline V gives CDR1 MNHEY, CDR2 SVGAGI. The length of the CDR3 is 15 residues. Trimming took off 3 bases at V and 0 bases at J, with 8 bases between the two ends. Written as DNA, the CDR3 is TGTGCCAGCAGTTATGGGCCTACGAACACCGGGGAGCTGTTTTTT. Its translation is CASSYGPTNTGELFF.

The chain is built from TRBV5-4 and TRBJ2-4, with D maybe TRBD1 (6 bases). Germline V gene sequence: CDR1 SGHNT, CDR2 YYREEE (reference sequence). Trimming removed 0 bases at V and 9 bases at J, with 16 bases between. The CDR3 is made up of 15 amino acids. The CDR3 DNA reads as TGTGCCAGCAGCTTGGGAACAGGGAAGAAGGGCATTCAGTACTTC. Translated, it gives CASSLGTGKKGIQYF.

V is TRBV5-1 and J is TRBJ1-1; D is perhaps TRBD1 (6 bases). V lost 1 base and J 4 bases, leaving 11 bases between the germline ends. The CDR3 covers 14 residues. CDR1 SGHRS and CDR2 YFSETQ come from the germline V gene. The CDR3 coding sequence is TGCGCCAGCAGCTTGACAGGGTACTTCACTGAAGCTTTCTTT. Translated: CASSLTGYFTEAFF.

The J gene is TRBJ2-6, the V gene TRBV19; D possibly corresponds to TRBD2 (5 bases). The V gene lost 1 base and the J gene lost 0 bases, with 7 bases spanning the gap. The CDR3 is 16 residues long. Germline V lookup: CDR1 LNHDA, CDR2 SQIVND (reference sequence). CDR3 sequence (DNA): TGTGCCAGTAGTATAGTAGGACTCTCTGGGGCCAACGTCCTGACTTTC. Its translation is CASSIVGLSGANVLTF.

The chain couples TRBV14 to TRBJ1-6; D is uncertain. From germline, CDR1 is SGHDN and CDR2 FVKESK. The CDR3 consists of 13 residues. The ends were cut back, 0 bases at V and 7 bases at J, with 4 bases in the middle. CDR3 protein: CASSQDLNSPLHF. The CDR3, as DNA: TGTGCCAGCAGCCAAGATCTCAATTCACCCCTCCACTTT.

The V call is TRBV9, the J call TRBJ1-6; D might be TRBD1 (6 bases). V was clipped by 0 bases and J by 11 bases, with 15 bases between them. Germline loops: CDR1 SGDLS, CDR2 YYNGEE. This CDR3 is built from 15 residues. In DNA, the CDR3 is TGTGCCAGCAGCGTAGCTGGGGGCAGGAGAACACCCCTCCACTTT. Residues: CASSVAGGRRTPLHF. Complete variable domain (other parts from reference TRBV9 and TRBJ1-6): DSGVTQTPKHLITATGQRVTLRCSPRSGDLSVYWYQQSLDQGLQFLIQYYNGEERAKGNILERFSAQQFPDLHSELNLSSLELGDSALYFCASSVAGGRRTPLHFGNGTRLTVT.

This clone was observed once. This chain joins TRBV4-2 and TRBJ1-1; D may be TRBD1 (5 bases). The CDR3 length is 15 residues. V shed 0 bases and J shed 4 bases, with 12 bases lying between them. Germline assignment: CDR1 LGHNA and CDR2 YNFKEQ. The CDR3 loop reads CASSQDPLGVTEAFF. The CDR3 bases are TGTGCCAGCAGCCAAGATCCATTAGGGGTCACTGAAGCTTTCTTT.

The V gene is TRBV29-1, the J gene TRBJ1-1; 7 positions agree with TRBD1. V was pared by 7 bases and J by 4 bases, with 9 bases of the junction left unmatched. This CDR3 spans 13 amino acids. The germline gives CDR1 SQVTM, CDR2 ANQGSEA. The CDR3 DNA is TGCAGCGCGGAACAGGGGAGTGGCACTGAAGCTTTCTTT. Translated: CSAEQGSGTEAFF.

V is TRBV5-5 and J is TRBJ1-1, with D hard to call. The CDR3 has 16 amino acids. Germline loops: CDR1 SGHKS, CDR2 YYEKEE (reference sequence). Trimming took 0 bases from V and 5 from J, leaving 17 bases between them. DNA of the CDR3: TGTGCCAGCAGCTTGGCTGGGAGCCTTTTGAGGACTGAAGCTTTCTTT. This translates into CASSLAGSLLRTEAFF.

CDR3 loop: CASSELMTGLDYNEQFF. Written as DNA, the CDR3 is TGTGCCAGCAGTGAGTTAATGACAGGCTTAGACTACAATGAGCAGTTCTTC. This rearrangement joins TRBV6-1 to TRBJ2-1; weak D call: TRBD1 (6 bases). Germline CDR1 MNHNS, CDR2 SASEGT. The CDR3 loop spans 17 amino acids. The V end lost 3 bases, the J end lost 3 bases, and 18 bases lay between the germline ends.